The 21 T cell receptor beta chains given below trace back to one sample, sequenced in a study of blood T cell repertoires in COVID-19. Assay used: immunoSEQ multiplex PCR; TCRdb lists only in-frame clones, some missing. The table includes roughly 230,000 clones, roughly 84% detected once. The sample comprised PBMCs or T cells enriched from blood (not recorded which). The source is a woman aged 50 to 65 who had been exposed to COVID-19.

The CDR3 region has the DNA TGTGCCAGCAGCTTGGGCGGCGGGACTAACTATGGCTACACCTTC. It codes for CASSLGGGTNYGYTF. This chain joins TRBV5-8 and TRBJ1-2; D is undetermined. Germline V gene lookup returns CDR1 SGHTS and CDR2 YDEGEE. This CDR3 comprises 15 residues. V lost 0 bases and J lost 0, with 9 bases in between.

The chain links TRBV5-4 to TRBJ2-3, with 8 bases identical to TRBD2. Germline CDR1 and CDR2: SGHNT and YYREEE (reference sequence). After removal of 3 bases from V and 0 bases from J, the junction contained 3 bases not matched to a gene. The CDR3 extends over 15 amino acids. The CDR3 DNA sequence: TGTGCCAGCAGCTATAGCGGGGCGAGCACAGATACGCAGTATTTT. This sequence encodes CASSYSGASTDTQYF.

The chain recombines TRBV10-2 with TRBJ1-2, with no clear D. CDR1 is WSHSY, CDR2 SAAADI, per germline. With 8 bases removed from V and 8 bases from J, the gap between germline ends came to 24 bases. The CDR3 runs 15 residues. The DNA of the CDR3 is TGCGCCAGCGCTAGCGTCAGGTCCTCACCCACCGGCTACACCTTC. It codes for CASASVRSSPTGYTF.

The chain employs TRBV3-1 (or the pseudogene TRBV3-2) and TRBJ2-3; D may be TRBD2 (5 bases). There are 14 residues in the CDR3. The V gene lost 3 bases and the J gene lost 6 bases, with 13 bases spanning the gap. CDR1 is LGHDT, CDR2 YNNKEL, per germline (reference sequence). The chain's CDR3 is CASSQGISVDTQYF. CDR3 DNA: TGTGCCAGCAGCCAGGGGATTAGCGTCGATACGCAGTATTTT.

This clone was counted only a few times. The chain uses TRBV18 and TRBJ2-5, with 15 bases aligning to TRBD2. Germline loops: CDR1 KGHSH, CDR2 LQKENI. The V gene end was trimmed by 0 bases and the J gene end by 5 bases; junction bases not matched to a gene: 4. The CDR3 consists of 17 residues. The CDR3 coding sequence is TGTGCCAGCTCACCACCGGGACTAGCGGGGGGCCAGGAGACCCAGTACTTC. This translates into CASSPPGLAGGQETQYF.

The chain links TRBV27 to TRBJ1-4; TRBD1 is a possible D gene (5 bases). CDR3 length: 13 amino acids. V shed 8 bases and J shed 5 bases, with 12 bases lying between them. The germline CDR1 and CDR2 sequences are MNHEY and SMNVEV (reference sequence). Here the CDR3 DNA reads TGTGCCAGCGGGGTCAGGGAAAATGAAAAACTGTTTTTT. Translating it yields CASGVRENEKLFF.

The rearrangement links TRBV5-4 to TRBJ1-1; 9 bases map to TRBD1. Germline trimming cut 2 bases from V and 6 bases from J; bases unmatched to any gene: 5. The CDR3 spans 14 residues. Germline V gene lookup returns CDR1 SGHNT and CDR2 YYREEE (reference sequence). In DNA form, the CDR3 reads TGTGCCAGCAGCTTAGGACAGGGGTTCGCTGAAGCTTTCTTT. This gives the protein CASSLGQGFAEAFF.

This clone was recorded a few times. The chain links TRBV3-1 (or the pseudogene TRBV3-2) to TRBJ1-3; no clear D. Germline V gives CDR1 LGHDT, CDR2 YNNKEL (reference sequence). The CDR3 sequence is 15 residues long. V was shortened by 4 bases and J by 0 bases, with 10 bases between the two germline ends. DNA for the CDR3: TGTGCCAGCAGCCCTTTTTCCAGCTCTGGAAACACCATATATTTT. The encoded protein is CASSPFSSSGNTIYF.

V is TRBV10-2 and J is TRBJ1-3; no definite D call. Germline V CDR1 and CDR2: WSHSY, SAAADI. V was pared by 4 bases and J by 0 bases, with 10 bases between. This CDR3 is built from 15 residues. The CDR3 DNA reads TGCGCCAGCAGTGCGGACGGGAACTCTGGAAACACCATATATTTT. Residues: CASSADGNSGNTIYF.

This chain joins TRBV6-6 and TRBJ2-5; 10 bases are a match to TRBD2. This CDR3 spans 15 amino acids. J was trimmed by 4 bases and V by 2 bases; bases with no gene match: 4. Germline CDR1 and CDR2: MNHNY and SVGAGI (reference sequence). The CDR3 loop reads CASSYASGGGETQYF. CDR3 DNA: TGTGCCAGCAGTTACGCTAGCGGGGGAGGAGAGACCCAGTACTTC.

The rearrangement uses TRBV19 and TRBJ2-7, with 8 positions matching TRBD1. Germline CDR1 is LNHDA and CDR2 is SQIVND (reference sequence). Trimming took 5 bases from V and 4 from J; bases not matched to a gene: 10. The length of the CDR3 is 15 residues. As DNA, the CDR3 is TGTGCCAGTAGTCTCGCTCAGGGGGCTGGTTACGAGCAGTACTTC. Its translation is CASSLAQGAGYEQYF. The entire variable domain, with the rest obtained from reference TRBV19 and TRBJ2-7, is as follows: DGGITQSPKYLFRKEGQNVTLSCEQNLNHDAMYWYRQDPGQGLRLIYYSQIVNDFQKGDIAEGYSVSREKKESFPLTVTSAQKNPTAFYLCASSLAQGAGYEQYFGPGTRLTVT.

Only one count was recorded for this clone. This chain uses TRBV18 with TRBJ1-3; 7 bases line up with TRBD1. This CDR3 has 16 residues. V trimming: 3 bases; J trimming: 2 bases; junction bases outside the gene matches: 7. Per germline, CDR1 KGHSH and CDR2 LQKENI. CDR3: CASSPRRDRTGNTIYF. The CDR3 DNA reads TGTGCCAGCTCACCCCGTCGGGACAGAACTGGAAACACCATATATTTT.

The chain has TRBV25-1 and TRBJ2-7; 7 bases map to TRBD1. CDR3 length equals 15 residues. Germline assignment: CDR1 MGHDK and CDR2 SYGVNS. Trimming took 4 bases from V and 6 from J; bases not matched to a gene: 12. The CDR3 DNA sequence: TGTGCCAGCAGTGGATCGACAGGGCAGCTAGGCGAGCAGTACTTC. This encodes CASSGSTGQLGEQYF.

The CDR3 region is CAIADTPYEQYF. CDR3 DNA: TGTGCCATCGCGGACACACCCTACGAGCAGTACTTC. The gene calls are TRBV10-3 and TRBJ2-7; D perhaps matches TRBD1 (5 bases). Germline CDR1 ENHRY, CDR2 SYGVKD. The V gene lost 8 bases and the J gene lost 2 bases, with 10 bases spanning the gap. The CDR3 has 12 residues.

The chain joins TRBV25-1 to TRBJ1-5, with TRBD1 matching over 8 bases. This CDR3 has 17 amino acids. V shed 1 base and J 6 bases; nucleotides not matched to a gene: 11. Germline V CDR1 and CDR2: MGHDK, SYGVNS. The CDR3 nucleotides read TGTGCCAGCAGTGAATCTGGGTTGACAGGGGACAGTCAGCCCCAGCATTTT. This sequence encodes CASSESGLTGDSQPQHF.

The gene calls are TRBV4-2 and TRBJ1-1; D is unresolved. The V and J ends lost 0 bases and 7 bases respectively, with 12 bases between them. Germline CDR1 and CDR2: LGHNA and YNFKEQ. The CDR3 runs to 14 residues. The CDR3 region has the DNA TGTGCCAGCAGCCAAGAAGAGAGAACAGTTGAAGCTTTCTTT. Protein product: CASSQEERTVEAFF.

V is TRBV3-1 (or the pseudogene TRBV3-2) and J is TRBJ2-4, with TRBD1 matching 8 bases. Germline lookup yields CDR1 LGHDT and CDR2 YNNKEL (reference sequence). The J segment lost 7 bases and the V segment lost 6 bases, leaving 20 bases of the junction unmatched. This CDR3 has 18 amino acids. The CDR3 DNA is TGTGCCAGCAGTTACAATGGGGGCACCGGGACAGGAGACAACATTCAGTACTTC. Protein product: CASSYNGGTGTGDNIQYF.

The chain has TRBV7-9 and TRBJ1-2; the match to TRBD1 covers 7 bases. The V segment lost 2 bases and the J segment 6 bases; nucleotides outside the gene matches: 9. Germline CDR1 and CDR2: SEHNR and FQNEAQ (reference sequence). CDR3 length: 15 residues. The CDR3 is CASSLQQGNSHGYTF. As DNA, the CDR3 is TGTGCCAGCAGCTTACAACAGGGGAATTCCCATGGCTACACCTTC.

The table lists this clone with a few counts. The chain links TRBV5-1 to TRBJ2-3, with D unresolved. Germline V gene sequence: CDR1 SGHRS, CDR2 YFSETQ. CDR3 size: 15 residues. Trimming shortened V by 0 bases and J by 4 bases, and 12 bases separated the two germline ends. As DNA, the CDR3 is TGCGCCAGCAGCTTGGCATCCCCCGGTGCAGATACGCAGTATTTT. The encoded protein is CASSLASPGADTQYF. The full variable domain, rest sourced from reference TRBV5-1 and TRBJ2-3, is KAGVTQTPRYLIKTRGQQVTLSCSPISGHRSVSWYQQTPGQGLQFLFEYFSETQRNKGNFPGRFSGRQFSNSRSEMNVSTLELGDSALYLCASSLASPGADTQYFGPGTRLTVL.

The rearrangement uses TRBV6-6 and TRBJ2-3; TRBD2 agrees at 7 bases. CDR1 MNHNY and CDR2 SVGAGI come from the germline V gene (reference sequence). After removal of 6 bases from V and 4 bases from J, the junction contained 7 bases not matched to a gene. There are 14 residues in the CDR3. The CDR3 is CASSLLAVSDTQYF. The CDR3, as DNA: TGTGCCAGCAGCCTCCTAGCGGTGTCAGATACGCAGTATTTT.

The chain links TRBV16 to TRBJ1-6; no clear D gene. Germline V gene data show CDR1 as KGHSY and CDR2 as FQNENV. This CDR3 spans 15 amino acids. Trimming took 2 bases from V and 5 from J, leaving 10 bases between them. The CDR3 reads CASSQEGANNSPLHF. The CDR3 nucleotides read TGTGCCAGCAGCCAAGAAGGAGCCAATAATTCACCCCTCCACTTT. Full variable domain (rest looked up from reference TRBV16 and TRBJ1-6): GEEVAQTPKHLVRGEGQKAKLYCAPIKGHSYVFWYQQVLKNEFKFLISFQNENVFDETGMPKERFSAKCLPNSPCSLEIQATKLEDSAVYFCASSQEGANNSPLHFGNGTRLTVT.